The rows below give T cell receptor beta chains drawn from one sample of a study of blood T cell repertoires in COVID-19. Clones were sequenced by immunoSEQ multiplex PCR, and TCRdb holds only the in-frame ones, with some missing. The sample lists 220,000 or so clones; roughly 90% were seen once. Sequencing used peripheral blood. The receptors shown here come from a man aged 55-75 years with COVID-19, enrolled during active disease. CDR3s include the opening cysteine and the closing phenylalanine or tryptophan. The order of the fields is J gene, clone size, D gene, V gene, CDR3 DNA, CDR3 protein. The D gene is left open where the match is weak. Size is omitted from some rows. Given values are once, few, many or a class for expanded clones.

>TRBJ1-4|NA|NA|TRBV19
TGTGCCACCCGCCCGCAGCTTGGGCGTAATGAAAAACTGTTTTTT
CATRPQLGRNEKLFF
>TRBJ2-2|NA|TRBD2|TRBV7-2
TGTGCCAGCAGCTTCGGGGGGGCGAACACCGGGGAGCTGTTTTTT
CASSFGGANTGELFF
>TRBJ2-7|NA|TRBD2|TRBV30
TGTGCCTGGACTAGCGGGAGGGCGGCAAAAGAGCAGTACTTC
CAWTSGRAAKEQYF
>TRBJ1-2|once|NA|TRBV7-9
TGTGCCAGCAGCTTAGCCCCAGGATCAGGGTATGGCTACACCTTC
CASSLAPGSGYGYTF
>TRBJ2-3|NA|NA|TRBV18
TGTGCCAGCTCACCAGACACTGCGCAGTATTTT
CASSPDTAQYF
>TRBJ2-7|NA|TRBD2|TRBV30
TGTGCCCGCAGGACTAGCGGGTTGTACGAGCAGTACTTC
CARRTSGLYEQYF
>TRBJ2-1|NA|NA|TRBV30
TGTGCCTGGAGTCCCCAGACCAGGGCAAGGAATGAGCAGTTCTTC
CAWSPQTRARNEQFF
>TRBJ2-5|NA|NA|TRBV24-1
TGTGCCACCAGTGATTACAGGGAAGAGACCCAGTACTTC
CATSDYREETQYF
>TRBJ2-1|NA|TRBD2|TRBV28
TGTGCCAGCAGTTTATCCCGGACTAGCGGGAGACAGTACAATGAGCAGTTCTTC
CASSLSRTSGRQYNEQFF
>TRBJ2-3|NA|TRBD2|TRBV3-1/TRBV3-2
TGTGCCAGCAGCCAAGAGTCGGGGGGGCCGGGCACAGATACGCAGTATTTT
CASSQESGGPGTDTQYF